One sample yielded the 24 T cell receptor beta chains listed below, sequenced in a study of low-dose radiotherapy and immunotherapy resistance in tumors. Documented time point: before trial treatment. Primers used for first-strand cDNA, a TRAV- and TRBV-specific set, covered both alpha and beta chains. Over roughly 19 PCR cycles, TCRs were amplified from a constant-region primer and V-primer adapter. TCRdb passed the reads through MiXCR, listing each CDR3 protein once. The sample contains 85,000 to 100,000 distinct CDR3 sequences, under 9.5% of which appear only once. Sequences were derived from PBMCs, sampled before treatment. The receptors shown here come from a male donor with prostate cancer.

This clonotype was detected ten times or more. The chain couples TRBV4-1 to TRBJ1-6, with D unresolved. This CDR3 spans 12 amino acids. Trimming stripped 4 bases from V and 10 bases from J, with 8 bases between. The germline V gene encodes CDR1 MGHRA and CDR2 YSYEKL. CDR3 loop: CASSLAGSPLHF. CDR3 bases: TGCGCCAGCAGCCTCGCGGGGTCACCCCTCCACTTT.

This clonotype was observed at least ten times. The CDR3 coding sequence is TGCGCCAGCAGCTTGGCAGGGCTGGATACTGAAGCTTTCTTT. This sequence encodes CASSLAGLDTEAFF. The chain is built from TRBV5-1 and TRBJ1-1; TRBD1 might be the D (5 bases). With 0 bases removed from V and 5 bases from J, the gap between germline ends came to 11 bases. The length of the CDR3 is 14 residues. CDR1 is SGHRS, CDR2 YFSETQ, per germline.

This clonotype was counted ten times or more. The J gene is TRBJ2-4, the V gene TRBV28; D possibly corresponds to TRBD1 (6 bases). CDR1 MDHEN and CDR2 SYDVKM come from the germline V gene. This CDR3 spans 15 amino acids. The V and J ends lost 7 bases and 0 bases respectively, with 13 bases between them. CDR3 DNA: TGTGCCAGCAACCTACAGGGAGCAGCCAAAAACATTCAGTACTTC. It translates to CASNLQGAAKNIQYF. Full variable domain (rest looked up from reference TRBV28 and TRBJ2-4): DVKVTQSSRYLVKRTGEKVFLECVQDMDHENMFWYRQDPGLGLRLIYFSYDVKMKEKGDIPEGYSVSREKKERFSLILESASTNQTSMYLCASNLQGAAKNIQYFGAGTRLSVL.

This clonotype was recorded at least ten times. This rearrangement joins TRBV28 to TRBJ2-7; D might be TRBD2 (5 bases). The V gene lost 3 bases and the J gene lost 1 base, with 10 bases spanning the gap. Per germline, CDR1 MDHEN and CDR2 SYDVKM. The CDR3 is made up of 14 amino acids. CDR3 region: CASSFGEFSYEQYF. CDR3 nucleotide sequence: TGTGCCAGCAGTTTCGGGGAATTTTCCTACGAGCAGTACTTC.

This chain joins TRBV3-1 and TRBJ2-1; 10 bases agree with TRBD2. This CDR3 contains 16 residues. J lost 4 bases, V lost 2 bases, and 5 bases had no gene match. Germline V gene sequence: CDR1 LGHDT, CDR2 YNNKEL (reference sequence). The CDR3 protein is CASSQLAGVWYNEQFF. The CDR3 nucleotides read TGTGCCAGCAGCCAACTAGCGGGAGTCTGGTACAATGAGCAGTTCTTC.

This clonotype was counted ten times or more. This rearrangement joins TRBV6-2 or TRBV6-3 to TRBJ2-7; a possible D gene is TRBD2 (5 bases). The CDR3 covers 14 residues. V was shortened by 6 bases and J by 2 bases, with 14 bases between the two germline ends. The V gene's germline CDR1 is MNHEY and CDR2 SVGEGT. CDR3 sequence: CASSLLPGTYEQYF. CDR3 nucleotide sequence: TGTGCCAGCAGCTTACTACCCGGGACCTACGAGCAGTACTTC.

This clonotype was recorded many times. The chain combines TRBV7-2 with TRBJ2-7, with 10 nucleotides matching TRBD2. Per germline, CDR1 SGHTA and CDR2 FQGNSA. J gave up 3 bases and V 2 bases, and 4 bases lay outside the gene matches. The CDR3 covers 15 residues. This CDR3 is CASSLSSGRLYEQYF. Here the CDR3 DNA reads TGTGCCAGCAGCTTAAGTAGCGGGAGGCTCTACGAGCAGTACTTC.

This clonotype was seen ten or more times. V gene TRBV7-9 combines with J gene TRBJ1-4; D might be TRBD1 (6 bases). V gave up 8 bases and J gave up 7 bases, with 14 bases separating them. The CDR3 sequence is 13 residues long. CDR1 is SEHNR, CDR2 FQNEAQ, per germline (reference sequence). CDR3 residues: CASQGTLFEKLFF. CDR3 bases: TGTGCCAGCCAGGGGACCCTTTTTGAAAAACTGTTTTTT.

Comments on this clonotype: This likely came from a read error, as a far larger clone is one base away. The J gene is TRBJ1-2, the V gene TRBV13; D gene uncertain. Germline V lookup: CDR1 PRHDT, CDR2 FYEKMQ (reference sequence). The CDR3 covers 14 residues. V was shortened by 3 bases and J by 6 bases, with 14 bases between the two germline ends. In DNA form, the CDR3 reads TGTGCCAGCAGCTTGCGAGGCGCGGGTGATGGCTACACCTTC. Protein sequence: CASSLRGAGDGYTF.

This clonotype appeared many times. The chain links TRBV5-6 to TRBJ2-2, with D possibly being TRBD2 (5 bases). CDR3 length equals 14 residues. The ends were cut back, 0 bases at V and 3 bases at J, with 6 bases in the middle. The germline CDR1 and CDR2 sequences are SGHDT and YYEEEE. CDR3 sequence: CASSLERDTGELFF. The DNA for the CDR3 is TGTGCCAGCAGCTTGGAGAGGGACACCGGGGAGCTGTTTTTT.

This clonotype was seen at least ten times. The rearrangement links TRBV21-1 to TRBJ1-2; the DNA was not used to check the table's D call, TRBD1. TRBV21-1 constitutes a pseudogene. The CDR3 is 16 amino acids. Written as DNA, the CDR3 is TGTGCCAGCAGCCCACGGGTCGACAGTCGATCTTATGGCTACACCTTC. This sequence encodes CASSPRVDSRSYGYTF.

This clonotype has a count of ten or more. The chain uses TRBV23-1 and TRBJ2-7; no firm D call. TRBV23-1 is designated an ORF whose function remains uncertain. V lost 0 bases and J lost 4, with 13 bases in between. The CDR3 extends over 15 amino acids. CDR3 residues: CASSQSATIPYEQYF. The CDR3 DNA follows: TGCGCCAGCAGTCAATCGGCGACAATTCCATACGAGCAGTACTTC.

This clonotype was picked up many times. This chain connects TRBV29-1 to TRBJ2-4, with D hard to call. Germline values: CDR1 SQVTM, CDR2 ANQGSEA. The ends were cut back, 2 bases at V and 2 bases at J, with 19 bases in the middle. The CDR3 is made up of 17 amino acids. The CDR3 DNA reads TGCAGCGTTGAAATATCGCAGCGCCTCGATTCCAAAAACATTCAGTACTTC. This codes for CSVEISQRLDSKNIQYF.

Ten or more counts support this clonotype. V is TRBV6-5 and J is TRBJ2-7; D is unclear. The germline gives CDR1 MNHEY, CDR2 SVGAGI. The CDR3 consists of 15 residues. The V and J ends lost 1 base and 5 bases respectively, with 15 bases between them. The CDR3 DNA is TGTGCCAGCAGTTACTTGGGTGCCCCATCAAACGAGCAGTACTTC. Its protein is CASSYLGAPSNEQYF.

About this clonotype itself: Since a far larger clone is one base different, this is likely a read error. The J gene is TRBJ2-1, the V gene TRBV4-3, with 11 bases lining up with TRBD2. Germline CDR1 reads LGHNA; CDR2 reads YSLEER. The CDR3 consists of 17 residues. Trimming took 5 bases from V and 8 from J; bases not matched to a gene: 14. CDR3 in DNA: TGCGCCAGCAGCTCGACTTGGACTAGCGGGCTCCTTTATGAGCAGTTCTTC. This translates into CASSSTWTSGLLYEQFF.

This clonotype was found many times. This rearrangement joins TRBV28 to TRBJ2-3; D remains ambiguous. The CDR3 runs to 13 residues. Germline loops: CDR1 MDHEN, CDR2 SYDVKM. V was trimmed by 7 bases and J by 2 bases, leaving 10 bases between them. The CDR3 DNA follows: TGTGCCAGCACAGTCCCCTTCACAGATACGCAGTATTTT. It encodes CASTVPFTDTQYF.

This clonotype was counted ten times or more. The chain employs TRBV6-2 or TRBV6-3 and TRBJ1-5; D remains ambiguous. The ends were cut back, 6 bases at V and 0 bases at J, with 12 bases in the middle. The CDR3 contains 15 residues. Germline V gene data show CDR1 as MNHEY and CDR2 as SVGEGT. CDR3: CASRGLDRSNQPQHF. The CDR3, as DNA: TGTGCCAGCAGGGGTTTAGATCGTAGCAATCAGCCCCAGCATTTT.

This clonotype came up many times. This CDR3 is CSAKAGNYGYTF. CDR3 nucleotide sequence: TGCAGTGCTAAGGCAGGGAACTATGGCTACACCTTC. The rearrangement links TRBV20-1 to TRBJ1-2; weak D call: TRBD1 (5 bases). Trimming cost V 4 bases and J 2 bases, with 8 bases left between them. The CDR3 is 12 amino acids. Germline V CDR1 and CDR2: DFQATT, SNEGSKA (reference sequence).

This clonotype was counted ten times or more. A junction end diverges from the germline sequence, so it may reflect a read error. V usage is TRBV19 and J usage is TRBJ2-5; TRBD1 agrees at 7 bases. Germline-derived CDR1 and CDR2 are LNHDA and SQIVND (reference sequence). The CDR3 runs to 15 residues. CDR3 bases: TGTGCCAGTATGGGACAGCTCGGTCCTCAAGCGACCCAGTACTTC. Protein: CASMGQLGPQATQYF.

Ten or more counts support this clonotype. The DNA for the CDR3 is TGTGCCAGTAGTATAGGGGGGCAGCCCCAGCATTTT. Translation gives CASSIGGQPQHF. The chain uses TRBV19 and TRBJ1-5; tentatively, D is TRBD1 (5 bases). This CDR3 is built from 12 residues. V was shortened by 1 base and J by 7 bases, with 5 bases between the two germline ends. Looked up from germline, CDR1 is LNHDA and CDR2 is SQIVND (reference sequence).

This clonotype was detected only a few times. The gene calls are TRBV20-1 and TRBJ2-1; 11 bases map to TRBD2. This CDR3 spans 15 amino acids. V dropped 3 bases and J dropped 6; count of bases not matched to a gene: 7. CDR1 is DFQATT and CDR2 is SNEGSKA in the germline V gene (reference sequence). The CDR3 loop is CSASEPSGRINEQFF. As DNA, the CDR3 is TGCAGTGCTAGTGAGCCTAGCGGGAGGATCAATGAGCAGTTCTTC.

This clonotype was detected a few times. The V and J genes are TRBV13 and TRBJ2-1, with D possibly TRBD2 on 6 matching bases. V shed 4 bases and J shed 0 bases, with 13 bases lying between them. The CDR3 is made up of 16 amino acids. Germline CDR1 is PRHDT and CDR2 is FYEKMQ (reference sequence). The CDR3 loop reads CASSSPDGSSYNEQFF. DNA for the CDR3: TGTGCCAGCAGCTCACCGGACGGGAGCTCCTACAATGAGCAGTTCTTC.

By sample share, this clonotype is medium-sized. The chain employs TRBV29-1 and TRBJ2-3; tentative D call: TRBD2 (6 bases). Germline V gene sequence: CDR1 SQVTM, CDR2 ANQGSEA. V was pared by 7 bases and J by 1 base, with 15 bases between. CDR3 length: 14 amino acids. Here the CDR3 reads CSADLAVGTDTQYF. Here the CDR3 DNA reads TGCAGCGCCGACTTAGCGGTTGGCACAGATACGCAGTATTTT.

This chain uses TRBV18 with TRBJ1-2; TRBD1 might be the D (5 bases). Trimming removed 4 bases from V and 5 bases from J, with 14 bases in between. Germline values: CDR1 KGHSH, CDR2 LQKENI. CDR3 length equals 14 residues. CDR3 in amino acids: CASSLGRGEYGYTF. CDR3 bases: TGTGCCAGCTCACTAGGAAGAGGGGAGTATGGCTACACCTTC.